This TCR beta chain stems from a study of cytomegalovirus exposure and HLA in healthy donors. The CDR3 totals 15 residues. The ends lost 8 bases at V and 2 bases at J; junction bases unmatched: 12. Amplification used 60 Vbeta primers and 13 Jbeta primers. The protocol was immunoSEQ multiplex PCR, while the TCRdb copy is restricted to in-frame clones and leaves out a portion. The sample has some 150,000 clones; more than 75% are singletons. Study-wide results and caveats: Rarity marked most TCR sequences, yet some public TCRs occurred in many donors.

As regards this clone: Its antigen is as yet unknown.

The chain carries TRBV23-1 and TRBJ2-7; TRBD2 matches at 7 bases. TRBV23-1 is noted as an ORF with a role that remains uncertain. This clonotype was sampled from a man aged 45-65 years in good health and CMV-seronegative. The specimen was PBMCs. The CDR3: CASANRGGGTYEQYF. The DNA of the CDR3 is TGCGCCAGCGCTAACCGCGGCGGGGGAACCTACGAGCAGTACTTC.